This T cell receptor (beta chain) was retrieved from a study of blood T cell repertoires in COVID-19. Here immunoSEQ multiplex PCR was the method, and the copy in TCRdb shows in-frame clones only, minus some. The table lists about 150,000 clones, around 84% of them singletons. The trim removed 7 bases at V and 5 bases at J, leaving 3 bases unmatched. CDR3 length: 12 amino acids. Germline V lookup: CDR1 SGHRS, CDR2 YFSETQ. Specimen: peripheral blood. This receptor was taken from a woman aged 50 to 60 in a cohort sampled during active or convalescent COVID-19. The chain employs TRBV5-1 and TRBJ2-5, with 9 bases lining up with TRBD1. CDR3 region: CASHRGRETQYF. Here the CDR3 DNA reads TGCGCCAGCCACAGGGGGCGGGAGACCCAGTACTTC. Looking up the rest from reference TRBV5-1 and TRBJ2-5 gives the full variable domain: KAGVTQTPRYLIKTRGQQVTLSCSPISGHRSVSWYQQTPGQGLQFLFEYFSETQRNKGNFPGRFSGRQFSNSRSEMNVSTLELGDSALYLCASHRGRETQYFGPGTRLLVL.